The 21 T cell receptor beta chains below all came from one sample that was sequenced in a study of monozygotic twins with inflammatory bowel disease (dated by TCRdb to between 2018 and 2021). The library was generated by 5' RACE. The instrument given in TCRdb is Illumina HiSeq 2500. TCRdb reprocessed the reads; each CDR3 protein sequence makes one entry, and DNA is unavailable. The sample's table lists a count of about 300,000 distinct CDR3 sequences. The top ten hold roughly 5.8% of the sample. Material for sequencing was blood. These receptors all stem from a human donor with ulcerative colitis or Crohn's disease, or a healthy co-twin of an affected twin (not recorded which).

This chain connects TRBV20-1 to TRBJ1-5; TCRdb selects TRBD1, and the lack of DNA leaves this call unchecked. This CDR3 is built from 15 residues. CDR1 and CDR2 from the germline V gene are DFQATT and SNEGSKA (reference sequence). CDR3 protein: CSAAQGAGGNQPQHF.

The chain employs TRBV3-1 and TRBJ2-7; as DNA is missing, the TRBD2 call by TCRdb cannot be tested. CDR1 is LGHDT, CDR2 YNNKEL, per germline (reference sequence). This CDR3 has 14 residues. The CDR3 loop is CASSQVSGRNEQYF.

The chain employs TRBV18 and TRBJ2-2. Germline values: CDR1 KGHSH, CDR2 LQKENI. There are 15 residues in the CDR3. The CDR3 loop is CASSPSGINTGELFF.

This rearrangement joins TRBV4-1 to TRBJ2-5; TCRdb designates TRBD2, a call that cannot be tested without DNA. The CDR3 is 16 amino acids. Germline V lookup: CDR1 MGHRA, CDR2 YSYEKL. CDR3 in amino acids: CASSLTAGGLQETQYF.

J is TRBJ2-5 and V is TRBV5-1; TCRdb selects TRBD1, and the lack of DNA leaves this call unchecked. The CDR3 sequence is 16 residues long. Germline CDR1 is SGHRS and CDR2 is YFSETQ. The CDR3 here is CASSPQGGTPQETQYF.

The CDR3 sequence is CAWSEKSYEQYF. The chain combines TRBV30 with TRBJ2-7. Germline V CDR1 and CDR2: GTSNPN, SVGIG (reference sequence). The CDR3 covers 12 residues.

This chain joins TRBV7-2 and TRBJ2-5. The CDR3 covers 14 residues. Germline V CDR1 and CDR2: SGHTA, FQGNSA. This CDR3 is CASSFPGSRETQYF.

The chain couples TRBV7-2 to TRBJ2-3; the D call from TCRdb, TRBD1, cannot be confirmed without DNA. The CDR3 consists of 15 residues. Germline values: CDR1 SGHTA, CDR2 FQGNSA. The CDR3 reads CASSPTGSRTDTQYF.

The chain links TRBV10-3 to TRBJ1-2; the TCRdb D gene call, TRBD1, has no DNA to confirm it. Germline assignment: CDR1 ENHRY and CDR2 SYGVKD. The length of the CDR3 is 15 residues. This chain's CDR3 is CAINSPMTGMSGYTF.

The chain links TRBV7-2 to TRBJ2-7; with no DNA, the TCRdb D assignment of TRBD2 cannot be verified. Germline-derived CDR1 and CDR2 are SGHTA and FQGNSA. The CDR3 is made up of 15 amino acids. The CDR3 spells CASSLGVAGGYEQYF.

The CDR3 is CASKIETGVQPQHF. The chain employs TRBV19 and TRBJ1-5; as DNA is missing, the TRBD1 call by TCRdb cannot be tested. The CDR3 sequence is 14 residues long. Germline V lookup: CDR1 LNHDA, CDR2 SQIVND (reference sequence).

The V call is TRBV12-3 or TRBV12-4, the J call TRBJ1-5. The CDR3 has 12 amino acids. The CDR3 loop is CASTRANQPQHF.

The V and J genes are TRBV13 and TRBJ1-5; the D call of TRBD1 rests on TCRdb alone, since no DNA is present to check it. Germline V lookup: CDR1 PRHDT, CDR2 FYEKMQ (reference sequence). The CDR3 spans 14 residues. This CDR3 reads CASSWAGSNQPQHF.

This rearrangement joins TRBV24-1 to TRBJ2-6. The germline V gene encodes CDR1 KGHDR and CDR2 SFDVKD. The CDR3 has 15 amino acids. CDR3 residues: CATSPSGAGANVLTF.

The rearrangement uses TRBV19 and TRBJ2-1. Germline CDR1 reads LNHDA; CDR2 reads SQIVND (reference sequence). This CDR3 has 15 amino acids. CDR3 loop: CASSRLPSSYNEQFF.

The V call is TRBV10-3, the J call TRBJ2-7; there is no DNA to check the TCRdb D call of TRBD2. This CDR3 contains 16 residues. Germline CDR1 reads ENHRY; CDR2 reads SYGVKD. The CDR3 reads CAISEKSSGSAYEQYF.

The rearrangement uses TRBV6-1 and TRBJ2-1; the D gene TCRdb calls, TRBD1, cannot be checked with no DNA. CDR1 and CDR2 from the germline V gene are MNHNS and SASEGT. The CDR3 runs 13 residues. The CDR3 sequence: CASMDRGKSEQFF.

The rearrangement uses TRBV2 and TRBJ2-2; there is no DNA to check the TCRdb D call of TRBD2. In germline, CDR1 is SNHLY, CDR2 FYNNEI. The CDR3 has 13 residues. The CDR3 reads CASNSESAGELFF.

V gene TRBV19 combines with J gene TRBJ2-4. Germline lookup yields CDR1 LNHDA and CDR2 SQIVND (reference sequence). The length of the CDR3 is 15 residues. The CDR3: CASSIEGKAKNIQYF. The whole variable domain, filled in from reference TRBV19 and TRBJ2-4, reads DGGITQSPKYLFRKEGQNVTLSCEQNLNHDAMYWYRQDPGQGLRLIYYSQIVNDFQKGDIAEGYSVSREKKESFPLTVTSAQKNPTAFYLCASSIEGKAKNIQYFGAGTRLSVL.

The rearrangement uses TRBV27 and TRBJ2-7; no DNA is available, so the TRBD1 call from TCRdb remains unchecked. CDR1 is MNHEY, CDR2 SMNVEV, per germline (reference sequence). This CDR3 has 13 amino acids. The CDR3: CASSRDRAREQYF.

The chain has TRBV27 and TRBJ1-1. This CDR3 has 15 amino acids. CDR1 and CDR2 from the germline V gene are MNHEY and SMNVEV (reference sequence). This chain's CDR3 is CASSLGPGRNTEAFF.